A selection of T cell receptor beta chains follows, all from one sample in a study of follicular helper T cells after annual influenza vaccination. Profiling relied on immunoSEQ multiplex PCR, and the TCRdb table lists in-frame clones only, not all of them. This sample yields 9,000 or so clones, of which nearly 85% are seen a single time; 3% belongs to the top ten. The sample here was CXCR5+ CD38- circulating T follicular helper cells from blood, taken 7 days after influenza vaccination. These receptors came from an adult who received the influenza vaccine. The CDR3 runs from the conserved cysteine through the conserved F or W. A D gene is named only where the DNA matches it firmly. Clone size is stated in some rows and not others, as once, few, many or a class when expanded.

v_call	d_call	j_call	clone_size	cdr3_aa	cdr3_nt
TRBV28	.	TRBJ1-1	.	CASSHRGKTEAFF	TGTGCCAGCAGTCACCGGGGGAAAACTGAAGCTTTCTTT
TRBV7-9	.	TRBJ1-1	few	CASSLGVIYTEAFF	TGTGCCAGCAGCTTAGGAGTCATCTACACTGAAGCTTTCTTT
TRBV21-1	.	TRBJ1-5	.	CASSKVEGKKGNQPQHF	TGTGCCAGCAGCAAAGTGGAAGGGAAAAAAGGCAATCAGCCCCAGCATTTT
TRBV2	.	TRBJ1-1	.	CAIQQRENTEAFF	TGTGCCATACAACAGAGAGAGAACACTGAAGCTTTCTTT
TRBV6-1	.	TRBJ1-5	.	CASSEVDGYNQPQHF	TGTGCCAGCAGTGAAGTGGACGGTTACAATCAGCCCCAGCATTTT
TRBV7-9	.	TRBJ2-7	.	CASSLELGSEQYF	TGTGCCAGCAGCTTAGAATTAGGATCCGAGCAGTACTTC
TRBV19	TRBD1	TRBJ2-3	.	CASSIGQGGTDTQYF	TGTGCCAGTAGTATCGGACAGGGAGGAACAGATACGCAGTATTTT
TRBV7-9	TRBD2	TRBJ2-3	.	CASSLSASGITDTQYF	TGTGCCAGCAGCTTAAGCGCTAGCGGGATAACAGATACGCAGTATTTT
TRBV6-6	TRBD2	TRBJ2-7	.	CASRALAGASYEQYF	TGTGCCAGCAGAGCACTAGCGGGCGCCTCCTACGAGCAGTACTTC
TRBV4-3	.	TRBJ2-2	.	CASSQERVKGGELFF	TGCGCCAGCAGCCAAGAACGGGTTAAGGGCGGGGAGCTGTTTTTT
TRBV6-1	.	TRBJ1-4	.	CASSELGKLFF	TGTGCCAGCAGTGAACTCGGAAAACTGTTTTTT
TRBV28	.	TRBJ1-5	.	CASSPNSNQPQRF	TGTGCCAGCAGCCCGAATAGCAATCAGCCCCAGCGTTTT
TRBV2	.	TRBJ1-5	.	CASRKTDLPAQPQHF	TGTGCCAGCAGGAAAACTGACCTCCCAGCCCAGCCCCAGCATTTT
TRBV12-5	TRBD2	TRBJ2-1	.	CASGLPTAGTSGSGVF	TGTGCTAGTGGTTTGCCAACGGCCGGGACTAGCGGGAGTGGGGTCTTC
TRBV27	.	TRBJ2-7	few	CASSLLPSSSYEQYF	TGTGCCAGCAGTTTATTACCATCCAGCTCCTACGAGCAGTACTTC
TRBV30	.	TRBJ2-7	.	CAWTLKAGAGEQYF	TGTGCCTGGACACTAAAAGCAGGGGCGGGAGAGCAGTACTTC
TRBV29-1	.	TRBJ1-2	.	CSVLSRGGSSYTF	TGCAGCGTTCTATCCCGCGGGGGTTCCAGCTACACCTTC
TRBV6-4	TRBD1	TRBJ2-2	once	CASIREDRDRVTGELFF	TGTGCCAGCATAAGGGAGGATCGGGACAGGGTCACCGGGGAGCTGTTTTTT
TRBV29-1	.	TRBJ1-1	few	CSVDDLNTEAFF	TGCAGCGTTGACGACTTGAACACTGAAGCTTTCTTT
TRBV29-1	TRBD1	TRBJ2-3	.	CSVEVKGATQYF	TGCAGCGTTGAAGTTAAGGGGGCTACGCAGTATTTT
TRBV23-1	TRBD2	TRBJ2-3	.	CASAGLAGEGRYTDTQYF	TGCGCCAGCGCGGGACTAGCGGGAGAAGGGAGATACACAGATACGCAGTATTTT
TRBV6-5	.	TRBJ2-1	once	CASTSTKARTEQFF	TGTGCCAGCACCTCCACTAAGGCTAGGACAGAGCAGTTCTTC
TRBV29-1	.	TRBJ1-2	.	CSVQGTNYGYTF	TGCAGCGTACAGGGTACCAACTATGGCTACACCTTC
TRBV9	.	TRBJ2-3	.	CASSPRDSFLDTQYF	TGTGCCAGCAGCCCGCGGGACAGCTTTTTAGATACGCAGTATTTT
TRBV28	.	TRBJ1-3	.	CASSTRGGMSGNTIYF	TGTGCCAGCAGCACAAGGGGGGGAATGAGTGGAAACACCATATATTTT
TRBV29-1	.	TRBJ1-1	once	CSVVGVGTEAFF	TGCAGCGTTGTTGGGGTAGGCACTGAAGCTTTCTTT
TRBV5-4	.	TRBJ1-6	.	CASSSGGYNNSPLHF	TGTGCCAGCAGCTCCGGGGGTTACAATAATTCACCCCTCCACTTT
TRBV23-1	.	TRBJ2-7	.	CASSQLSKEISYEQYF	TGCGCCAGCAGTCAATTAAGTAAGGAGATCTCCTACGAGCAGTACTTC
TRBV28	.	TRBJ2-7	.	CASSRGMQSYEQYF	TGTGCCAGCAGCCGGGGGATGCAGTCCTACGAGCAGTACTTC
TRBV5-1	TRBD1	TRBJ2-2	.	CASRSGTGRTGELFF	TGCGCCAGCAGATCCGGGACAGGGAGGACCGGGGAGCTGTTTTTT
TRBV5-8	TRBD2	TRBJ2-3	.	CASSAAGTNADTQYF	TGTGCCAGCAGCGCTGCCGGGACTAACGCAGATACGCAGTATTTT
TRBV4-3	TRBD2	TRBJ2-2	.	CASSQELADHTGELFF	TGCGCCAGCAGCCAAGAACTAGCGGATCACACCGGGGAGCTGTTTTTT
TRBV4-2	.	TRBJ1-3	.	CASSQESAGNSGNTIYF	TGTGCCAGCAGCCAAGAATCCGCAGGGAACTCTGGAAACACCATATATTTT
TRBV14	.	TRBJ2-7	.	CASSRARGDEQYF	TGTGCCAGCAGCCGAGCTAGGGGGGACGAGCAGTACTTC
TRBV6-1	TRBD2	TRBJ2-5	.	CASTPGTIRQETQYF	TGTGCCAGCACCCCAGGGACTATCCGTCAAGAGACCCAGTACTTC
TRBV20-1	.	TRBJ2-5	.	CSATSQPAQYF	TGCAGTGCCACCAGCCAGCCTGCACAGTACTTC
TRBV5-1	TRBD2	TRBJ2-5	.	CASSLGAGGLQETQYF	TGCGCCAGCAGCTTGGGGGCGGGGGGGCTCCAAGAGACCCAGTACTTC
TRBV28	.	TRBJ2-7	.	CASSLPLTYEQYF	TGTGCCAGCAGTTTACCCCTGACCTACGAGCAGTACTTC
TRBV19	.	TRBJ1-5	few	CASSIWGARGNQPQHF	TGTGCCAGTAGTATTTGGGGGGCAAGGGGCAATCAGCCCCAGCATTTT
TRBV2	.	TRBJ1-5	once	CASSDRHIDSNQPQHF	TGTGCCAGCTCGGACAGACACATCGATAGCAATCAGCCCCAGCATTTT